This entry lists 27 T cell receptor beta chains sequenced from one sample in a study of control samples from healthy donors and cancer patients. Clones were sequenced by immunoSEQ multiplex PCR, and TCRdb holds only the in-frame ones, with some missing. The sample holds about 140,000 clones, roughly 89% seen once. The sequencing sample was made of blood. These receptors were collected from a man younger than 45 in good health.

In DNA form, the CDR3 reads TGTGCCAGCAGCTCCCCGACTAGCGGGATCGATGAGCAGTTCTTC. Protein: CASSSPTSGIDEQFF. The chain carries TRBV7-9 and TRBJ2-1, with 11 bases identical to TRBD2. Germline trimming cut 4 bases from V and 8 bases from J; bases unmatched to any gene: 7. CDR1 is SEHNR, CDR2 FQNEAQ, per germline (reference sequence). The CDR3 runs 15 residues.

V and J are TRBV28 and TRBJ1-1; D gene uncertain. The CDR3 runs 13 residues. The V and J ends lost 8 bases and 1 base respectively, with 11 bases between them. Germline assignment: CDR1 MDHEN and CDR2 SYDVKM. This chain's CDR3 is CASFGRSNTEAFF. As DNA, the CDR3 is TGTGCCAGCTTCGGGAGGTCGAACACTGAAGCTTTCTTT. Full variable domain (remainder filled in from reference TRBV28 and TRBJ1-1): DVKVTQSSRYLVKRTGEKVFLECVQDMDHENMFWYRQDPGLGLRLIYFSYDVKMKEKGDIPEGYSVSREKKERFSLILESASTNQTSMYLCASFGRSNTEAFFGQGTRLTVV.

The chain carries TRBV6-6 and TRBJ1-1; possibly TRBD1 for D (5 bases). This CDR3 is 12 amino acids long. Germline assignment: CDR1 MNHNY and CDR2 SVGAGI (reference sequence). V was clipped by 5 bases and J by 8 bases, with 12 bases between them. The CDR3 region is CASSAGPREAFF. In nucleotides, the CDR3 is TGTGCCAGCAGTGCAGGGCCTCGCGAAGCTTTCTTT.

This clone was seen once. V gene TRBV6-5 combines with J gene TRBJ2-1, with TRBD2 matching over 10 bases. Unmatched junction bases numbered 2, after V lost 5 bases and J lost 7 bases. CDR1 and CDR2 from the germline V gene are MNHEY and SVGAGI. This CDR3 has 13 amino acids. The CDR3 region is CASSTGLANEQFF. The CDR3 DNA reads TGTGCCAGCAGTACGGGACTAGCGAATGAGCAGTTCTTC.

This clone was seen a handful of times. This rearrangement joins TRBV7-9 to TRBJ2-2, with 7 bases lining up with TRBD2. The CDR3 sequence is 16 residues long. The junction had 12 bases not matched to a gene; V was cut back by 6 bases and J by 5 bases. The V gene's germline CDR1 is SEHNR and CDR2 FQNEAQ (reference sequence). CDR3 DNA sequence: TGTGCCAGCAGACCTGCCGAGAGCGGGGAAACCGGGGAGCTGTTTTTT. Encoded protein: CASRPAESGETGELFF. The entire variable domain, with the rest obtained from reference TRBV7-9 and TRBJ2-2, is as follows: DTGVSQNPRHKITKRGQNVTFRCDPISEHNRLYWYRQTLGQGPEFLTYFQNEAQLEKSRLLSDRFSAERPKGSFSTLEIQRTEQGDSAMYLCASRPAESGETGELFFGEGSRLTVL.

The CDR3 sequence is CSVEIGSREQYF. In DNA form, the CDR3 reads TGCAGCGTTGAAATCGGGTCCCGGGAGCAGTACTTC. V gene TRBV29-1 combines with J gene TRBJ2-7; no reliable D call. Trimming took 2 bases from V and 7 from J, leaving 12 bases between them. CDR3 length: 12 amino acids. The germline V gene encodes CDR1 SQVTM and CDR2 ANQGSEA.

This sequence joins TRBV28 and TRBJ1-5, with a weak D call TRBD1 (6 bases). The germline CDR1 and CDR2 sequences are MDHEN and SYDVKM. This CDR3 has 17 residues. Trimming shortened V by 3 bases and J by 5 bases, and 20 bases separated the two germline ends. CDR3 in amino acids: CASSFGPGHTGYQPQHF. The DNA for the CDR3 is TGTGCCAGCAGTTTTGGTCCGGGACATACAGGATATCAGCCCCAGCATTTT.

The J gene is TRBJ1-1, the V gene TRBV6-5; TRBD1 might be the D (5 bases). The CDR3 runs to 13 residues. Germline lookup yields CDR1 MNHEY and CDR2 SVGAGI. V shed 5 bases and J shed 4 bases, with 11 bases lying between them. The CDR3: CASSRQTSTEAFF. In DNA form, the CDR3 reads TGTGCCAGCAGTCGACAGACGAGCACTGAAGCTTTCTTT.

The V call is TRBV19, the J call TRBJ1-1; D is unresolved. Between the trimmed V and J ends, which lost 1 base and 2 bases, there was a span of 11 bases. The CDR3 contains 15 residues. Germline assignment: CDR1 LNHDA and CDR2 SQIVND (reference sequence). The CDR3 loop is CASSIGRNKNTEAFF. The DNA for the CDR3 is TGTGCCAGTAGTATAGGGCGGAATAAAAACACTGAAGCTTTCTTT.

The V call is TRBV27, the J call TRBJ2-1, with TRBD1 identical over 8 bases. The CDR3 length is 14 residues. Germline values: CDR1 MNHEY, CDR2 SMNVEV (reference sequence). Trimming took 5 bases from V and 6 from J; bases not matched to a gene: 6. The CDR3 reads CASSTLGTGNEQFF. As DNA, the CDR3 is TGTGCCAGCAGTACGCTTGGGACAGGCAATGAGCAGTTCTTC.

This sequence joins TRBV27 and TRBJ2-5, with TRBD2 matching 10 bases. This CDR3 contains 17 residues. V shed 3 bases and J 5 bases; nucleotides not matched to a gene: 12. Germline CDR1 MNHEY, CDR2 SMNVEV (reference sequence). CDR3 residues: CASSFSALAGVLETQYF. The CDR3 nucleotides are TGTGCCAGCAGTTTTAGCGCGCTAGCGGGAGTATTGGAGACCCAGTACTTC.

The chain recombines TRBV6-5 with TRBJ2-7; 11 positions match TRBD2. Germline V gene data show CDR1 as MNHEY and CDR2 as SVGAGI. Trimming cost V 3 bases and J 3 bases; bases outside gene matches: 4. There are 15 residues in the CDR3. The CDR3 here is CASSYRLAGGYEQYF. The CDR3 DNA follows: TGTGCCAGCAGTTATCGGCTAGCGGGAGGCTACGAGCAGTACTTC.

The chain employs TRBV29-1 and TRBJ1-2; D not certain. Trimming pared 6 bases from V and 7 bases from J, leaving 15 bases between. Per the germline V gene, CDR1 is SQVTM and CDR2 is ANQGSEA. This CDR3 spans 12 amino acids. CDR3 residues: CSVMGGLGGYTF. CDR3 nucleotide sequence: TGCAGCGTCATGGGAGGGCTGGGTGGCTACACCTTC.

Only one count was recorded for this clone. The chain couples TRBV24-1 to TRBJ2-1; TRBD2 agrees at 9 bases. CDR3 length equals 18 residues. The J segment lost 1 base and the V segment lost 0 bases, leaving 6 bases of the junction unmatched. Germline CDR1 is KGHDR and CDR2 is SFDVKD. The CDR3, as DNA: TGTGCCACCAGTGATTTGATTAGCGGGAGTGGGTCCTACAATGAGCAGTTCTTC. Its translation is CATSDLISGSGSYNEQFF.

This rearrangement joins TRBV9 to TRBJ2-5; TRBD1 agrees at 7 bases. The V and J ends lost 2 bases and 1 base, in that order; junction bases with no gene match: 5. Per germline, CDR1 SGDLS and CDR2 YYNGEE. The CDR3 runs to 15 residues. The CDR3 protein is CASSVQGVPQETQYF. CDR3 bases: TGTGCCAGCAGCGTGCAGGGGGTCCCCCAAGAGACCCAGTACTTC. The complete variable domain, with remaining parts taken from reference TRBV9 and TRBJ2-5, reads DSGVTQTPKHLITATGQRVTLRCSPRSGDLSVYWYQQSLDQGLQFLIQYYNGEERAKGNILERFSAQQFPDLHSELNLSSLELGDSALYFCASSVQGVPQETQYFGPGTRLLVL.

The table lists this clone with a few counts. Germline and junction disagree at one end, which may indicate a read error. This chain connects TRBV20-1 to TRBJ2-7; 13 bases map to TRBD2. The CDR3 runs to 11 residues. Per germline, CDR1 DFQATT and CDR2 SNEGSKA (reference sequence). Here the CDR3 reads CSAREGLAGSF. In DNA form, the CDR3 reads TGCAGTGCTAGAGAGGGACTAGCGGGGTCCTTC.

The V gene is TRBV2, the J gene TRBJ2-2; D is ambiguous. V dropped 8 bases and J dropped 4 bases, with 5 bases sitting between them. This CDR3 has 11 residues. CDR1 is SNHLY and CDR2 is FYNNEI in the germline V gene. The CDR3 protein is CASGSTGELFF. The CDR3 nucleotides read TGTGCCAGCGGCAGCACCGGGGAGCTGTTTTTT.

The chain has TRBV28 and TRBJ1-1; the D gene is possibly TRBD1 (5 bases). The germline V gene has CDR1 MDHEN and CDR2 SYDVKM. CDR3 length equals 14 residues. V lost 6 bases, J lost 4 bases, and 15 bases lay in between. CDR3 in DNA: TGTGCCAGCAGGAGGGGACCAGGACTCACTGAAGCTTTCTTT. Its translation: CASRRGPGLTEAFF.

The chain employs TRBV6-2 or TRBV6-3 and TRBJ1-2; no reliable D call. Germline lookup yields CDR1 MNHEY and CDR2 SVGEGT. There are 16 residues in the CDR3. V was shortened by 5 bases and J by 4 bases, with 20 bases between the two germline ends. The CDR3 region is CASSTIRVTQTYGYTF. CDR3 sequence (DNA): TGTGCCAGCAGTACCATACGGGTAACACAGACCTATGGCTACACCTTC.

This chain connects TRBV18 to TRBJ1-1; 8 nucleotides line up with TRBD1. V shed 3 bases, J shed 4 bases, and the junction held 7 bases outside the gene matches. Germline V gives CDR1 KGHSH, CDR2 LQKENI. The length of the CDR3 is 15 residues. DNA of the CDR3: TGTGCCAGCTCACCGCTAAGGACAGGGACCACTGAAGCTTTCTTT. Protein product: CASSPLRTGTTEAFF.

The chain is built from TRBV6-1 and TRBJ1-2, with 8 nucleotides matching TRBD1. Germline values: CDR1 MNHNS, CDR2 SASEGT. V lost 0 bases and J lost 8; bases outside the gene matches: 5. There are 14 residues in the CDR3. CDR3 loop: CASSEAQGADGYTF. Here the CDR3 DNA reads TGTGCCAGCAGTGAAGCTCAGGGGGCGGACGGCTACACCTTC.

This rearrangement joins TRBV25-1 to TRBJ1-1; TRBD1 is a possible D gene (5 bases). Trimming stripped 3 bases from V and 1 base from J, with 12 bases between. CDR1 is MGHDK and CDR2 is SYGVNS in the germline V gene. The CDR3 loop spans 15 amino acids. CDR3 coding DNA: TGTGCCAGCAGTGACTTCAGGGAGAGGAACACTGAAGCTTTCTTT. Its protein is CASSDFRERNTEAFF.

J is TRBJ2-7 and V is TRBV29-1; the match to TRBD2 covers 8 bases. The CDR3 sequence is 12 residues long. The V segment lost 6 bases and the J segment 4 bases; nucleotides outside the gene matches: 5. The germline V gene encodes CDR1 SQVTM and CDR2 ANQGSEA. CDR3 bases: TGCAGCGTGACGGGACTAGTTTACGAGCAGTACTTC. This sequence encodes CSVTGLVYEQYF.

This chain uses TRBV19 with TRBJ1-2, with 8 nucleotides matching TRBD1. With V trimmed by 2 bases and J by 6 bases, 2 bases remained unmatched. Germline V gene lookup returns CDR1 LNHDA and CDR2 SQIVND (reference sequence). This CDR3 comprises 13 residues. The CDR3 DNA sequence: TGTGCCAGTAGTATAAGACAGGGGAATGGCTACACCTTC. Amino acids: CASSIRQGNGYTF.

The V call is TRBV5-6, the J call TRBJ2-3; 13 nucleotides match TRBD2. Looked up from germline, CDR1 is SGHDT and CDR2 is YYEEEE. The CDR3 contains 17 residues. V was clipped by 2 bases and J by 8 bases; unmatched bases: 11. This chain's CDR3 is CASSFGLAGESAGTQYF. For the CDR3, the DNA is TGTGCCAGCAGCTTCGGACTAGCGGGAGAGTCGGCGGGTACGCAGTATTTT.

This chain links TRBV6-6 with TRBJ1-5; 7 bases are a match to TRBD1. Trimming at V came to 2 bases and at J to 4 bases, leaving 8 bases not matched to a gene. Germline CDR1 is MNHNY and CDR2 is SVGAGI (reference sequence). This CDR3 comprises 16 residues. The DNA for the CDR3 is TGTGCCAGCAGTTACAGCCTGACAGGGACGAATCAGCCCCAGCATTTT. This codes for CASSYSLTGTNQPQHF.

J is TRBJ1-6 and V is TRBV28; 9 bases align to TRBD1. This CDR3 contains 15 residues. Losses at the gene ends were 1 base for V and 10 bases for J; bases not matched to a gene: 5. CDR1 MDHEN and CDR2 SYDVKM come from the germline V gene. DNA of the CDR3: TGTGCCAGCAGTTTATCGGGACAGGGTCAATCACCCCTCCACTTT. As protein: CASSLSGQGQSPLHF.